These T cell receptor beta chains were read from a single sample in a study of cytomegalovirus exposure and HLA in healthy donors. Using immunoSEQ multiplex PCR, the repertoire was profiled, and TCRdb retains in-frame clones only, with some absent. The sample gives fewer than 120,000 clones, around 76% of which show up once; 13% is in the top ten. The sequencing sample was made of PBMCs. Receptors originate from a man aged 25-40 years in good health and CMV-seropositive. CDR3s include the opening cysteine and the closing phenylalanine or tryptophan. Each record gives: V gene, J gene, D gene, CDR3 protein. A D gene is named only where the DNA matches it firmly.

TRBV28	TRBJ2-7	TRBD2	CASSTRLAGGTHFSYEQYF
TRBV7-2	TRBJ1-4	-	CASRTASSEKLFF
TRBV27	TRBJ2-5	TRBD2	CASSPSGGGTYRTQYF
TRBV4-1	TRBJ2-3	TRBD2	CASSQPSGGSTVRTQYF
TRBV10-1	TRBJ2-7	-	CASIGLLSYEQYF
TRBV7-9	TRBJ2-7	TRBD2	CSSSFSSGGFSYEQYF
TRBV18	TRBJ2-4	-	CASSPREGGENIQYF
TRBV5-1	TRBJ1-5	TRBD1	CASSLIPGQGNQPQHF
TRBV19	TRBJ2-1	-	CASSILRVNYNEQFF
TRBV4-3	TRBJ1-2	-	CASSHDRSNYGYTF
TRBV5-4	TRBJ2-5	TRBD2	CASSLSGGRQGTQYF
TRBV28	TRBJ1-2	-	CASSYDRNFRDGYTF
TRBV7-2	TRBJ1-6	-	CASSSRQVDNSPLHF
TRBV30	TRBJ2-7	TRBD1	CAWSVGTVYEQYF
TRBV9	TRBJ1-4	-	CASSDGIGGGEKLFF
TRBV4-1	TRBJ2-3	-	CASSQDGGAGRTDTQYF
TRBV6-1	TRBJ2-5	TRBD2	CASSDRGGRETQYF
TRBV19	TRBJ2-3	TRBD1	CASSPRDRGFTDTQYF
TRBV15	TRBJ1-5	-	CATSRSRLTDSNQPQHF
TRBV28	TRBJ2-1	TRBD2	CASSLGTSEYNEQFF
TRBV5-1	TRBJ2-2	TRBD2	CASSPGLAGGPGGELFF
TRBV19	TRBJ2-2	-	CASSWRGRGTGELFF
TRBV11-3	TRBJ2-1	TRBD1	CASSFGTGEGEYNEQFF
TRBV29-1	TRBJ2-7	TRBD1	CSVLEAGGSYEQYF
TRBV9	TRBJ1-3	-	CASSVGGVEPIYF
TRBV7-3	TRBJ2-6	-	CASSLGHDRAGANVLTF
TRBV25-1	TRBJ1-5	-	CASSERKGGGQPQHF
TRBV9	TRBJ2-7	-	CASSPQPPPYEQYF
TRBV15	TRBJ1-2	-	CATSREIRSGYTF
TRBV7-3	TRBJ2-5	TRBD1	CASSLQGETQYF
TRBV14	TRBJ2-2	TRBD1	CASGGTGAVGELFF
TRBV29-1	TRBJ2-5	-	CSAYGGGGETQYF
TRBV10-3	TRBJ2-7	-	CAISESIDTSYEQYF
TRBV30	TRBJ2-3	TRBD2	CAWATPLRGGRDTQYF
TRBV28	TRBJ2-5	-	CASSAQEAMGETQYF
TRBV29-1	TRBJ1-4	TRBD1	CSVEEETGSRTNEKLFF
TRBV13	TRBJ2-7	TRBD1	CASSLEGQGGDYEQYF
TRBV12-2	TRBJ1-4	-	CASRLPTTFEELFF
TRBV28	TRBJ2-5	-	CASSSTLETQYF
TRBV27	TRBJ1-2	-	CASSLSRFGYGYTF
TRBV6-5	TRBJ1-2	TRBD1	CASLGQGAEYGYTF
TRBV14	TRBJ1-1	TRBD1	CASSQAGQGALNTEAFF
TRBV28	TRBJ1-2	TRBD1	CASRSRQGGGYGYTF
TRBV7-3	TRBJ2-2	-	CASRAGGSGVRELFF
TRBV4-2	TRBJ2-3	TRBD2	CASSQGIAGGPGTDTQYF
TRBV11-2	TRBJ2-7	-	CASSPQPEGYEQYF
TRBV29-1	TRBJ1-4	-	CSVELTGDATNEKLFF
TRBV28	TRBJ2-7	-	CASSLLGSSFYEQYF
TRBV28	TRBJ2-3	TRBD2	CASSPGTSGAGTQYF
TRBV28	TRBJ2-7	TRBD1	CASSLRDSTYEQYF
TRBV18	TRBJ2-3	TRBD2	CASSPAAGVSTDTQYF
TRBV25-1	TRBJ2-7	-	CASSDALQGDYEQYF
TRBV6-5	TRBJ2-3	-	CASSSNTGGADTQYF
TRBV12-5	TRBJ1-5	-	CASAVDTGPQHF
TRBV6-1	TRBJ2-5	TRBD1	CASSNRGETQYF
TRBV6-5	TRBJ2-2	-	CASSYSVSNTGELFF
TRBV20-1	TRBJ2-5	-	CSATQETQYF
TRBV27	TRBJ2-1	TRBD2	CASSLTSGGTYNEQFF